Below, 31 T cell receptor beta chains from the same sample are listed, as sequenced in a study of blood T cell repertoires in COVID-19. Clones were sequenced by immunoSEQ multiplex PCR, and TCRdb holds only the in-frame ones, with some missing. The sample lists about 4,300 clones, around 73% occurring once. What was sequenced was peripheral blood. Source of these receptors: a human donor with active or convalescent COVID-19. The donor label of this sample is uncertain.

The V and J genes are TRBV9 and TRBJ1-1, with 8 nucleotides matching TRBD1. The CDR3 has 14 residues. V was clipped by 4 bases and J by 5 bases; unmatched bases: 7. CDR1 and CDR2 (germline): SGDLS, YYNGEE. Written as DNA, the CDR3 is TGTGCCAGCAGCTTTCTACAGGGGGGGACTGAAGCTTTCTTT. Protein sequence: CASSFLQGGTEAFF.

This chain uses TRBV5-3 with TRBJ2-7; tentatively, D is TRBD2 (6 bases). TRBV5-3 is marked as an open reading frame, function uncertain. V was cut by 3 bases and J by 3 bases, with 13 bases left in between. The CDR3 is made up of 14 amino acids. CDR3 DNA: TGTGCCAGAAGCTGGGAGCAGGGAGGCTACGAGCAGTACTTC. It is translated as CARSWEQGGYEQYF.

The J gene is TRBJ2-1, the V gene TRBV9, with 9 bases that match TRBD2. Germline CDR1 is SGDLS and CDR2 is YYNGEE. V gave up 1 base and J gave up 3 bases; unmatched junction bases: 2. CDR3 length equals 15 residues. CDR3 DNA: TGTGCCAGCAGCGTATTAGCGGGAGACTACAATGAGCAGTTCTTC. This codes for CASSVLAGDYNEQFF. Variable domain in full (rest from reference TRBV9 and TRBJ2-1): DSGVTQTPKHLITATGQRVTLRCSPRSGDLSVYWYQQSLDQGLQFLIQYYNGEERAKGNILERFSAQQFPDLHSELNLSSLELGDSALYFCASSVLAGDYNEQFFGPGTRLTVL.

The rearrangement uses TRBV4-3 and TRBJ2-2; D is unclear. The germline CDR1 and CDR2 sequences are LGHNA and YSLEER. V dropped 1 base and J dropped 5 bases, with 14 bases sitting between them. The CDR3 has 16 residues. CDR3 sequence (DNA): TGCGCCAGCAGCCAAGTGGTACCCCCGAGGACCGGGGAGCTGTTTTTT. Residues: CASSQVVPPRTGELFF.

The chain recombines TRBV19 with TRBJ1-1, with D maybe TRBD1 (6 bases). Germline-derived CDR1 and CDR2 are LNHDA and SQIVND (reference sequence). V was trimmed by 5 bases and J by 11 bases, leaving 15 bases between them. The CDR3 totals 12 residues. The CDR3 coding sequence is TGTGCCAGTAGTCGGAGCAGGGGTGATGCTTTCTTT. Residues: CASSRSRGDAFF. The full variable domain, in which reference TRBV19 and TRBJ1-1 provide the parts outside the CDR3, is DGGITQSPKYLFRKEGQNVTLSCEQNLNHDAMYWYRQDPGQGLRLIYYSQIVNDFQKGDIAEGYSVSREKKESFPLTVTSAQKNPTAFYLCASSRSRGDAFFGQGTRLTVV.

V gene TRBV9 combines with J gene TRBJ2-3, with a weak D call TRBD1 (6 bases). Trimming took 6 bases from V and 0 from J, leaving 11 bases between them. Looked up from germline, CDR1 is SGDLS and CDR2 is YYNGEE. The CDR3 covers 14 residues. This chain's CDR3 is CASTRTVSTDTQYF. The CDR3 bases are TGTGCCAGCACCCGGACAGTTAGCACAGATACGCAGTATTTT.

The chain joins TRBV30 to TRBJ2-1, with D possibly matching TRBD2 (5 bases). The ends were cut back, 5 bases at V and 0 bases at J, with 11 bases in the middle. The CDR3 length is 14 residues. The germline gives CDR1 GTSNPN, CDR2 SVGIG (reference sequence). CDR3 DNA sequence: TGTGCCTGGGGGCCCGGGAACTCCTACAATGAGCAGTTCTTC. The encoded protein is CAWGPGNSYNEQFF.

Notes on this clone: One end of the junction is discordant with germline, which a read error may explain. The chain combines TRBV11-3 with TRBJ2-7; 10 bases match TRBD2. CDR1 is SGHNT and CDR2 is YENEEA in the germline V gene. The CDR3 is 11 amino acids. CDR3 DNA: TGTGCCAGCAGCCCCGGGACTAGCGTAGTCTTC. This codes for CASSPGTSVVF.

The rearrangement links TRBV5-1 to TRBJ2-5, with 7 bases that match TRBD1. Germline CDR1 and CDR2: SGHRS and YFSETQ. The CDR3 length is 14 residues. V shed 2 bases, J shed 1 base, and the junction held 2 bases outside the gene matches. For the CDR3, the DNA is TGCGCCAGCAGCTTAAGACAGGGCCAAGAGACCCAGTACTTC. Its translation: CASSLRQGQETQYF.

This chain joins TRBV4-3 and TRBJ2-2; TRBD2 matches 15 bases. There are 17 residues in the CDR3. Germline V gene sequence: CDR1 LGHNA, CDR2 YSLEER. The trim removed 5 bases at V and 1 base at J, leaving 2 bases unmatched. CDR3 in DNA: TGCGCCAGCAGCTGGGGACTAGCGGGAGGGAACACCGGGGAGCTGTTTTTT. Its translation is CASSWGLAGGNTGELFF.

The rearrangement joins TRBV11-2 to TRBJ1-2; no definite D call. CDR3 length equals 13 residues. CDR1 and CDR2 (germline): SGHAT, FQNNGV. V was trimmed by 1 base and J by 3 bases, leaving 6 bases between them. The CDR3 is CASSLVGYYGYTF. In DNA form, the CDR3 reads TGTGCCAGCAGCTTAGTCGGGTACTATGGCTACACCTTC.

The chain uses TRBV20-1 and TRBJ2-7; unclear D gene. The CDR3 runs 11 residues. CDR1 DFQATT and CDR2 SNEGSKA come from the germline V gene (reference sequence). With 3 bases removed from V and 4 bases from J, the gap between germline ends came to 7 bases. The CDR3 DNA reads TGCAGTGCTAGGGTTAGTTACGAGCAGTACTTC. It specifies CSARVSYEQYF.

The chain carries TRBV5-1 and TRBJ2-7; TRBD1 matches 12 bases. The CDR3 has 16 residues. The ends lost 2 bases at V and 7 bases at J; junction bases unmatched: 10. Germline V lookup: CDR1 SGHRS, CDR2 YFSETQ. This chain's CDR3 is CASSLSSGTGGVEQYF. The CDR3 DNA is TGCGCCAGCAGCTTATCGTCCGGGACAGGGGGCGTAGAGCAGTACTTC.

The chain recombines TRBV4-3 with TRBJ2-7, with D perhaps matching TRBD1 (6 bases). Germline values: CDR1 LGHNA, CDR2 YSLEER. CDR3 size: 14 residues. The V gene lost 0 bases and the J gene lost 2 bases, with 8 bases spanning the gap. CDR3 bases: TGCGCCAGCAGCCAAGAATACAGGGCCTACGAGCAGTACTTC. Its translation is CASSQEYRAYEQYF.

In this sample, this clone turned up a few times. DNA of the CDR3: TGTGCCAGCAGTGAAGCAGTGTTGAGTTTCCCAGAGACCCAGTACTTC. Its protein is CASSEAVLSFPETQYF. The chain couples TRBV6-1 to TRBJ2-5, with D unresolved. CDR1 is MNHNS and CDR2 is SASEGT in the germline V gene. Trimming removed 0 bases at V and 4 bases at J, with 15 bases between. This CDR3 spans 16 amino acids.

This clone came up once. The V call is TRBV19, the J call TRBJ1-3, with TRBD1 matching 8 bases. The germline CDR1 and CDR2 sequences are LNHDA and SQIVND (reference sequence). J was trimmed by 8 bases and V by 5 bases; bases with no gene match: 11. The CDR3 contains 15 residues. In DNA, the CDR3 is TGTGCCAGTAGTGCCCCCGGGACAGGAGGTTACACCATATATTTT. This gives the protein CASSAPGTGGYTIYF. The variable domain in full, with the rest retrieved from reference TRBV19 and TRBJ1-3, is DGGITQSPKYLFRKEGQNVTLSCEQNLNHDAMYWYRQDPGQGLRLIYYSQIVNDFQKGDIAEGYSVSREKKESFPLTVTSAQKNPTAFYLCASSAPGTGGYTIYFGEGSWLTVV.

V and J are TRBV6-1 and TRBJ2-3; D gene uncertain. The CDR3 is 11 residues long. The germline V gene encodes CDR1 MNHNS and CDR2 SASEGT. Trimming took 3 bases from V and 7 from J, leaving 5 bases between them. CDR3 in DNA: TGTGCCAGCAGTGAGTCGTATACGCAGTATTTT. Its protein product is CASSESYTQYF.

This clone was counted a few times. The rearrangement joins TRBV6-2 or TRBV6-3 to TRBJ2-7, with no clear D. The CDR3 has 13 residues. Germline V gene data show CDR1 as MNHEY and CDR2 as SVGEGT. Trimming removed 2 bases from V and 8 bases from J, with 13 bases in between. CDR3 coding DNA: TGTGCCAGCAGTTACACAGACGCTACTCAGCAGTACTTC. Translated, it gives CASSYTDATQQYF.

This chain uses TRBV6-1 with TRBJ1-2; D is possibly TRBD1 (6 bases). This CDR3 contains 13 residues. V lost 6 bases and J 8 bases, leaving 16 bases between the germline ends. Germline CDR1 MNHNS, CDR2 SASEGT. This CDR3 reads CASRDSSTKGYTF. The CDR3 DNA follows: TGTGCCAGCAGGGACAGTTCAACTAAGGGCTACACCTTC.

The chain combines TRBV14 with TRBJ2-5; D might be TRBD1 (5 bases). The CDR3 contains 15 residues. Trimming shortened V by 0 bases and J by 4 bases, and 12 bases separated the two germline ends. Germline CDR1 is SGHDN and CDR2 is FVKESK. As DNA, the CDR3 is TGTGCCAGCAGCCAAGATCTTCAGGGAAGAGAGACCCAGTACTTC. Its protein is CASSQDLQGRETQYF.

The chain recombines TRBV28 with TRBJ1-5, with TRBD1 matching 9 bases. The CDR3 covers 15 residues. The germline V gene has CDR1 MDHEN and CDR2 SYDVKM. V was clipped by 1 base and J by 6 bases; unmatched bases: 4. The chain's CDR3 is CASSLYTGGRQPQHF. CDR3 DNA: TGTGCCAGCAGTTTATACACAGGGGGCCGTCAGCCCCAGCATTTT.

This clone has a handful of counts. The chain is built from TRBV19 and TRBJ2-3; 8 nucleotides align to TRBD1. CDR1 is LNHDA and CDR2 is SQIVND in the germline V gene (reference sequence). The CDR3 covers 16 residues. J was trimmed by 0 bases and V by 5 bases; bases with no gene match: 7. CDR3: CASSGQGHPSTDTQYF. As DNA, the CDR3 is TGTGCCAGTAGTGGACAGGGACACCCTAGCACAGATACGCAGTATTTT.

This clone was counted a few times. CDR3: CASSPFMGQENTEAFF. Written as DNA, the CDR3 is TGCGCCAGCAGCCCTTTCATGGGACAGGAAAACACTGAAGCTTTCTTT. The chain has TRBV4-3 and TRBJ1-1; TRBD1 agrees at 8 bases. Germline V gene sequence: CDR1 LGHNA, CDR2 YSLEER. The CDR3 spans 16 residues. J lost 2 bases, V lost 4 bases, and 9 bases had no gene match.

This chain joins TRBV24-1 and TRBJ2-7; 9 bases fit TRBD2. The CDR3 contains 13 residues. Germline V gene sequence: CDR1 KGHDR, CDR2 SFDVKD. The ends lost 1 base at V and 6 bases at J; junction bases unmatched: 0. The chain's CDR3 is CATSDLAGGEQYF. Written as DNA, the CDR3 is TGTGCCACCAGTGATTTAGCGGGAGGCGAGCAGTACTTC.

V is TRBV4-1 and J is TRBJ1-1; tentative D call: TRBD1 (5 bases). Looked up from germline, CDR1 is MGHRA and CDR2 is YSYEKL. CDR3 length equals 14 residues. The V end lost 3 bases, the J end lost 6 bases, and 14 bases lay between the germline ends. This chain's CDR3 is CASSQALEGPEAFF. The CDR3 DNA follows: TGCGCCAGCAGCCAGGCCCTGGAGGGGCCTGAAGCTTTCTTT.

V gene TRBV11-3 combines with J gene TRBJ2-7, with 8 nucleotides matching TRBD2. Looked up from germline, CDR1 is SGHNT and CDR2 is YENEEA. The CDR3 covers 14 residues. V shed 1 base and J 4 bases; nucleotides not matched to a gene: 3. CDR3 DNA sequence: TGTGCCAGCAGCTTAGGGACTAGCTTTTACGAGCAGTACTTC. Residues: CASSLGTSFYEQYF.

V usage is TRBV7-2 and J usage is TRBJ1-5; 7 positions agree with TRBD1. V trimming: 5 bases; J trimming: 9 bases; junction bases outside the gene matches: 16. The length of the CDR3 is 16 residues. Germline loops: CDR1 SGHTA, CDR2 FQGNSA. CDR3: CASSPTPGQTLGPQHF. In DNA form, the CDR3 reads TGTGCCAGCAGCCCCACCCCGGGACAGACACTGGGGCCCCAGCATTTT.

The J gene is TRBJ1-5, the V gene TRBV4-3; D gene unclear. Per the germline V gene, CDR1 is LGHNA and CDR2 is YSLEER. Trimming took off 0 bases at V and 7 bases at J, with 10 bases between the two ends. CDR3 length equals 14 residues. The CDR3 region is CASSQEEGRQPQHF. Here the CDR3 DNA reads TGCGCCAGCAGCCAAGAGGAGGGCCGGCAGCCCCAGCATTTT.

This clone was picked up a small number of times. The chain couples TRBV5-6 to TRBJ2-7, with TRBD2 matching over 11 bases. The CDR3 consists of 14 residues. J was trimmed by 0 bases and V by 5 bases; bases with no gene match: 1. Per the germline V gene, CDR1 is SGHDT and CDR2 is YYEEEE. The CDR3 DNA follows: TGTGCCAGCAGTGGACTAGCGGGCTCCTACGAGCAGTACTTC. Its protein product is CASSGLAGSYEQYF.

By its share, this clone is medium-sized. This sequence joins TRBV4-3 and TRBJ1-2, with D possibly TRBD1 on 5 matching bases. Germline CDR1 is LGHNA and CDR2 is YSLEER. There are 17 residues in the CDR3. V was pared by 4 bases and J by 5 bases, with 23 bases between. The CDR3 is CASSPISAGGKWYGYTF. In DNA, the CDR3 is TGCGCCAGCAGCCCTATCTCAGCGGGGGGGAAGTGGTATGGCTACACCTTC.

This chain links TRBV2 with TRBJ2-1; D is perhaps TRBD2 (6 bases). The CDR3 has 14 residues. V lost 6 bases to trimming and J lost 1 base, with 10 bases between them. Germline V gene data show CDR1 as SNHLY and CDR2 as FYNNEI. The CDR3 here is CASRRDGSYNEQFF. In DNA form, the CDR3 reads TGTGCCAGCAGGCGGGACGGATCCTACAATGAGCAGTTCTTC.